The 23 T cell receptor beta chains below all came from one sample that was sequenced in a study of CD8+ T cells in alopecia areata. Investigators isolated RNA and reverse transcribed it into cDNA to act as the sequencing template. TCRdb's copy holds only in-frame clones and misses some; the assay was immunoSEQ multiplex PCR. The table lists some 170,000 clones, around 60% of them singletons. The sequenced sample was CD4+ T cells sorted from blood, obtained at week 0. The receptors here all came from a human donor with alopecia areata.

The J gene is TRBJ1-6, the V gene TRBV27; no firm D call. Germline CDR1 is MNHEY and CDR2 is SMNVEV (reference sequence). Deletions cut 3 bases from V and 9 bases from J, with 12 bases between. The CDR3 loop spans 14 amino acids. The CDR3 here is CASSLAGIRSPLHF. CDR3 coding DNA: TGTGCCAGCAGTTTGGCCGGGATCCGTTCACCCCTCCACTTT.

V gene TRBV5-1 combines with J gene TRBJ2-5; TRBD1 might be the D (6 bases). The CDR3 length is 15 residues. The germline CDR1 and CDR2 sequences are SGHRS and YFSETQ. The V and J ends lost 0 bases and 3 bases respectively, with 12 bases between them. The DNA of the CDR3 is TGCGCCAGCAGCTTGGAGCCAGGACAGAAAGAGACCCAGTACTTC. As protein: CASSLEPGQKETQYF.

The rearrangement uses TRBV7-2 and TRBJ2-2, with unresolved D. The CDR3 runs to 15 residues. Germline loops: CDR1 SGHTA, CDR2 FQGNSA. Trimming left V 2 bases short and J 5 bases short, with 12 bases between. The CDR3 DNA follows: TGTGCCAGCAGCTTACCATCCGGGCGGACCGGGGAGCTGTTTTTT. Protein product: CASSLPSGRTGELFF.

The chain uses TRBV29-1 and TRBJ2-3; D is ambiguous. This CDR3 contains 10 residues. Per the germline V gene, CDR1 is SQVTM and CDR2 is ANQGSEA. The CDR3 nucleotides are TGCAGTGCCCGTAGGGATACGCAGTATTTT. Encoded protein: CSARRDTQYF.

This chain connects TRBV27 to TRBJ1-2; no clear D. The germline V gene has CDR1 MNHEY and CDR2 SMNVEV (reference sequence). This CDR3 comprises 13 residues. V was pared by 2 bases and J by 5 bases, with 9 bases between. CDR3 loop: CASSLRYGYGYTF. The CDR3 DNA follows: TGTGCCAGCAGTTTAAGATACGGGTATGGCTACACCTTC.

The gene calls are TRBV28 and TRBJ1-6; D remains ambiguous. This CDR3 comprises 12 residues. V shed 2 bases and J shed 11 bases, with 7 bases lying between them. The germline V gene has CDR1 MDHEN and CDR2 SYDVKM. The CDR3 region is CASSLQRTPLHF. CDR3 nucleotides: TGTGCCAGCAGTTTACAGCGGACACCCCTCCACTTT.

This clone was picked up many times. Other DNA sequences in the sample encode the same CDR3. The chain employs TRBV19 and TRBJ1-5; 9 bases align to TRBD1. The CDR3 length is 16 residues. The ends lost 3 bases at V and 6 bases at J; junction bases unmatched: 9. Germline CDR1 and CDR2: LNHDA and SQIVND (reference sequence). The CDR3 sequence is CASSIGGGQGSQPQHF. Written as DNA, the CDR3 is TGTGCCAGTAGTATTGGTGGGGGACAGGGTAGTCAGCCCCAGCATTTT.

The chain uses TRBV29-1 and TRBJ2-2; 10 nucleotides agree with TRBD1. Germline V gene data show CDR1 as SQVTM and CDR2 as ANQGSEA. The J segment lost 5 bases and the V segment lost 5 bases, leaving 8 bases of the junction unmatched. The CDR3 has 15 amino acids. CDR3 in amino acids: CSVIEGQGITGELFF. The CDR3 DNA reads as TGCAGCGTTATAGAGGGACAGGGGATTACCGGGGAGCTGTTTTTT.

This clone was recorded a few times. The J gene is TRBJ2-1, the V gene TRBV5-1; D unresolved. Germline-derived CDR1 and CDR2 are SGHRS and YFSETQ. Trimming took 0 bases from V and 9 from J, leaving 4 bases between them. The CDR3 loop spans 11 amino acids. CDR3 loop: CASSLDLEQFF. CDR3 nucleotides: TGCGCCAGCAGCTTGGACCTTGAGCAGTTCTTC.

The chain recombines TRBV30 with TRBJ1-1; TRBD1 agrees at 10 bases. The CDR3 runs 14 residues. CDR1 and CDR2 from the germline V gene are GTSNPN and SVGIG (reference sequence). V gave up 5 bases and J gave up 5 bases; unmatched junction bases: 8. CDR3 sequence (DNA): TGTGCCTGGGGACAGGGGGAGTTTAGGACTGAAGCTTTCTTT. Translating it yields CAWGQGEFRTEAFF.

The gene calls are TRBV6-5 and TRBJ1-6; D uncertain. The CDR3 runs 12 residues. The germline gives CDR1 MNHEY, CDR2 SVGAGI. V lost 2 bases and J 14 bases, leaving 10 bases between the germline ends. CDR3 in amino acids: CASSYRAGTLHF. The CDR3, as DNA: TGTGCCAGCAGTTACAGGGCTGGAACCCTCCACTTT.

This clone came up a few times. The chain has TRBV27 and TRBJ2-7; no definite D call. The CDR3 runs to 13 residues. V gave up 2 bases and J gave up 0 bases, with 5 bases separating them. Germline CDR1 reads MNHEY; CDR2 reads SMNVEV (reference sequence). CDR3 amino acids: CASSLGASYEQYF. The CDR3 bases are TGTGCCAGCAGTTTAGGAGCCTCCTACGAGCAGTACTTC.

This clone was observed a few times. The chain links TRBV28 to TRBJ2-7; D is unclear. Germline V gene data show CDR1 as MDHEN and CDR2 as SYDVKM. This CDR3 comprises 13 residues. V lost 10 bases, J lost 2 bases, and 15 bases lay in between. The CDR3: CATQRLPTYEQYF. CDR3 DNA sequence: TGTGCCACCCAGAGGCTACCGACCTACGAGCAGTACTTC.

CDR3 loop: CASSQLTGYEAFF. CDR3 in DNA: TGTGCCAGCAGCCAACTGACAGGATATGAAGCTTTCTTT. This chain connects TRBV27 to TRBJ1-1; perhaps TRBD1 as D (6 bases). CDR1 is MNHEY and CDR2 is SMNVEV in the germline V gene (reference sequence). V was shortened by 6 bases and J by 7 bases, with 15 bases between the two germline ends. This CDR3 is 13 amino acids long.

The rearrangement joins TRBV2 to TRBJ1-5; D not certain. In germline, CDR1 is SNHLY, CDR2 FYNNEI. Trimming took off 7 bases at V and 7 bases at J, with 14 bases between the two ends. This CDR3 contains 13 residues. The CDR3 here is CASNAEPGQPQHF. As DNA, the CDR3 is TGTGCCAGCAATGCGGAGCCGGGGCAGCCCCAGCATTTT.

The V gene is TRBV25-1, the J gene TRBJ1-2, with a weak D call TRBD1 (6 bases). This CDR3 spans 13 amino acids. The ends were cut back, 8 bases at V and 0 bases at J, with 10 bases in the middle. Germline CDR1 is MGHDK and CDR2 is SYGVNS. CDR3 amino acids: CASSRGTNYGYTF. The CDR3 bases are TGTGCCAGCTCCAGGGGAACTAACTATGGCTACACCTTC.

The V gene is TRBV6-5, the J gene TRBJ2-1; tentatively, D is TRBD1 (6 bases). V was trimmed by 6 bases and J by 13 bases, leaving 19 bases between them. The CDR3 extends over 13 amino acids. Germline V lookup: CDR1 MNHEY, CDR2 SVGAGI. For the CDR3, the DNA is TGTGCCAGCAGGGACCCACAGGGAACTTCTCAGTTCTTC. This codes for CASRDPQGTSQFF.

The chain carries TRBV29-1 and TRBJ1-1; perhaps TRBD1 as D (5 bases). V lost 4 bases and J 3 bases, leaving 12 bases between the germline ends. Germline V gene data show CDR1 as SQVTM and CDR2 as ANQGSEA. The CDR3 runs to 13 residues. This CDR3 is CSVGGPTDTEAFF. The CDR3 nucleotides are TGCAGCGTTGGGGGACCAACGGACACTGAAGCTTTCTTT.

The V and J genes are TRBV4-1 and TRBJ2-3; 10 bases fit TRBD2. CDR1 and CDR2 from the germline V gene are MGHRA and YSYEKL. The trim removed 3 bases at V and 7 bases at J, leaving 7 bases unmatched. This CDR3 comprises 15 residues. CDR3 DNA: TGCGCCAGCAGCCAGCCTAGCGGGAGTTCCAATACGCAGTATTTT. It codes for CASSQPSGSSNTQYF.

V gene TRBV4-1 combines with J gene TRBJ1-2; tentative D call: TRBD1 (5 bases). This CDR3 has 14 amino acids. The V end was cut by 3 bases, the J end by 2 bases, with 10 bases between. Germline V CDR1 and CDR2: MGHRA, YSYEKL. CDR3 sequence reads: CASSQMTANYGYTF. CDR3 in DNA: TGCGCCAGCAGCCAGATGACAGCAAACTATGGCTACACCTTC.

The rearrangement uses TRBV30 and TRBJ2-7, with 9 nucleotides matching TRBD2. Germline V gives CDR1 GTSNPN, CDR2 SVGIG (reference sequence). The CDR3 is 15 residues long. Trimming removed 3 bases from V and 3 bases from J; junction bases left unmatched: 9. The CDR3 DNA is TGTGCCTGGAGAGTAAGCGGGGGGCCTAACTACGAGCAGTACTTC. Translating it yields CAWRVSGGPNYEQYF. The variable domain in full, completed from reference TRBV30 and TRBJ2-7, reads SQTIHQWPATLVQPVGSPLSLECTVEGTSNPNLYWYRQAAGRGLQLLFYSVGIGQISSEVPQNLSASRPQDRQFILSSKKLLLSDSGFYLCAWRVSGGPNYEQYFGPGTRLTVT.

Only a few counts were recorded for this clone. The CDR3 is CASSQEVLRGGTDTQYF. The CDR3, as DNA: TGCGCCAGCAGCCAAGAGGTACTCAGGGGGGGCACAGATACGCAGTATTTT. The rearrangement joins TRBV4-1 to TRBJ2-3; a weak D match, TRBD1 (7 bases). Germline values: CDR1 MGHRA, CDR2 YSYEKL. Trimming left V 0 bases short and J 1 base short, with 14 bases between. The CDR3 consists of 17 residues.

This chain connects TRBV15 to TRBJ1-5, with D possibly TRBD1 on 5 matching bases. V was pared by 0 bases and J by 1 base, with 10 bases between. The germline gives CDR1 LNHNV, CDR2 YYDKDF (reference sequence). The CDR3 totals 16 residues. For the CDR3, the DNA is TGTGCCACCAGCAGAGACAGGGCAGGGAGCAATCAGCCCCAGCATTTT. Protein product: CATSRDRAGSNQPQHF.